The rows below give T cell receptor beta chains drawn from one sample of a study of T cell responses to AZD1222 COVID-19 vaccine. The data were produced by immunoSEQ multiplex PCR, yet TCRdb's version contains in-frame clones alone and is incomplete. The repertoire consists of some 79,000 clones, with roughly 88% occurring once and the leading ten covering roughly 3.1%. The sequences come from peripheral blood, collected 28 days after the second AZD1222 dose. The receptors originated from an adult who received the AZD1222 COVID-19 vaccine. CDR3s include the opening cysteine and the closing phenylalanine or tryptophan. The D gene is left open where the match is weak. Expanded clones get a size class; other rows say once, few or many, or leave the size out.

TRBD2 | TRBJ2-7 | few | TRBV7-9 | CASSETTSGGAGEQYF | TGTGCCAGCAGCGAGACGACTAGCGGGGGGGCTGGCGAGCAGTACTTC
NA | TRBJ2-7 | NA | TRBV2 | CASSYRGAGSYEQYF | TGTGCCAGCAGTTATAGGGGGGCCGGCTCCTACGAGCAGTACTTC
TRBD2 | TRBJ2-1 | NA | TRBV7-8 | CASSLAGGYNEQFF | TGTGCCAGCAGCTTAGCGGGAGGGTACAATGAGCAGTTCTTC
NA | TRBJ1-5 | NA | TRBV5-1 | CASSLGADRNQPQHF | TGCGCCAGCAGCTTGGGTGCGGACCGCAATCAGCCCCAGCATTTT
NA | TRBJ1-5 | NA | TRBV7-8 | CASTGGDGQPQHF | TGTGCCAGCACGGGGGGGGACGGCCAGCCCCAGCATTTT
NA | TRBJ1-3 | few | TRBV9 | CASSVSELGGSGNTIYF | TGTGCCAGCAGCGTATCCGAACTGGGGGGCTCTGGAAACACCATATATTTT
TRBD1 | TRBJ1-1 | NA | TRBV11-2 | CASSSTGSNTEAFF | TGTGCCAGCAGCTCGACAGGGTCGAACACTGAAGCTTTCTTT
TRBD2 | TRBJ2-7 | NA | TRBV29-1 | CSVGGDYEQYF | TGCAGCGTCGGGGGGGACTACGAGCAGTACTTC
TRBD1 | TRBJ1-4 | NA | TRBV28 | CASSVGTGGMAANEKLFF | TGTGCCAGCAGTGTCGGGACAGGAGGGATGGCTGCTAATGAAAAACTGTTTTTT
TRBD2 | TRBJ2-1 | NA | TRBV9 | CASSDAGTSSYNEQFF | TGTGCCAGCAGCGACGCCGGGACTAGCTCCTACAATGAGCAGTTCTTC
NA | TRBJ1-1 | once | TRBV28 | CASRPPRGDTEAFF | TGTGCCAGCAGGCCCCCCCGGGGGGACACTGAAGCTTTCTTT
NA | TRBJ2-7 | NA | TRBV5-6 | CASQPGRSSYEQYF | TGTGCCAGCCAGCCGGGACGGAGCTCCTACGAGCAGTACTTC
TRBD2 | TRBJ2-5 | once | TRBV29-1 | CSVDFLFSGGANQETQYF | TGCAGCGTTGATTTCCTTTTTAGCGGGGGGGCCAACCAAGAGACCCAGTACTTC
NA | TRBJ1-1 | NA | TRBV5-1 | CASSLTTAMNTEAFF | TGCGCCAGCAGCTTGACCACAGCCATGAACACTGAAGCTTTCTTT
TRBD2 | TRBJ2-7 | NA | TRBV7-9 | CASRPGGGRSSYEQYF | TGTGCCAGCCGGCCCGGGGGCGGGAGGAGCTCCTACGAGCAGTACTTC
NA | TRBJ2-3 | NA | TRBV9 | CASSIYDSGTDTQYF | TGTGCCAGCAGCATTTATGACAGCGGCACAGATACGCAGTATTTT
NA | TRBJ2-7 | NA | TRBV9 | CASSVSPDETYEQYF | TGTGCCAGCAGCGTATCCCCGGACGAAACCTACGAGCAGTACTTC
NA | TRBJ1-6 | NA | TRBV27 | CASSLLPPRSSYNSPLHF | TGTGCCAGCAGTTTATTGCCCCCAAGGAGCTCCTATAATTCACCCCTCCACTTT
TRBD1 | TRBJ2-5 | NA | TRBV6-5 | CASRLQGSRAQYF | TGTGCCAGCAGATTACAGGGGTCACGTGCCCAGTACTTC
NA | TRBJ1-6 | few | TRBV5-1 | CASSLQGWDSPLHF | TGCGCCAGCAGCTTGCAGGGTTGGGATTCACCCCTCCACTTT
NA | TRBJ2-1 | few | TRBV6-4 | CASSDSEKNEQFF | TGTGCCAGCAGTGACTCGGAAAAAAATGAGCAGTTCTTC
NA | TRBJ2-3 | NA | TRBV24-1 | CATSDPLLLKGADTQYF | TGTGCCACCAGTGATCCCTTGCTCTTGAAGGGCGCAGATACGCAGTATTTT
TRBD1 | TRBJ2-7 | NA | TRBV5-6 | CASSLDRGHEQYF | TGTGCCAGCAGCCTAGACAGGGGTCACGAGCAGTACTTC
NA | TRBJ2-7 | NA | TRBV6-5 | CASSYSTPDVGDEQYF | TGTGCCAGCAGTTACTCTACCCCGGATGTAGGGGACGAGCAGTACTTC
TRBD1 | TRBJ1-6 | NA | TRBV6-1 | CASSLTGQGNSPLHF | TGTGCCAGCAGTCTTACCGGACAGGGAAATTCACCCCTCCACTTT
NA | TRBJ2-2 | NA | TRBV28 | CASSRDRTGELFF | TGTGCCAGCAGCCGGGACCGCACCGGGGAGCTGTTTTTT
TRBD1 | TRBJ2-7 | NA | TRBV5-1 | CASSRDRDYEQYF | TGCGCCAGCAGCCGGGACAGGGACTACGAGCAGTACTTC
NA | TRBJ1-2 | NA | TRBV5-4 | CASSSARSYGYTF | TGTGCCAGCAGCTCGGCTCGGAGCTATGGCTACACCTTC
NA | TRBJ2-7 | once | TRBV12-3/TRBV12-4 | CASSMTPGEQYF | TGTGCCAGCAGCATGACCCCCGGCGAGCAGTACTTC
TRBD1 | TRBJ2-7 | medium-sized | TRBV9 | CASSRRDRGHEQYF | TGTGCCAGCAGCCGCCGGGACAGGGGCCACGAGCAGTACTTC
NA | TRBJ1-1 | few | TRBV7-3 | CASSLRQGTEAFF | TGTGCCAGCAGCTTAAGGCAGGGAACTGAAGCTTTCTTT
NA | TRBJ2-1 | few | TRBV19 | CASSIDLAGYNEQFF | TGTGCCAGTAGTATAGATCTGGCGGGTTACAATGAGCAGTTCTTC
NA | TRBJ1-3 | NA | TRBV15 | CATSRDQGTGNTIYF | TGTGCCACCAGCAGAGATCAGGGGACTGGAAACACCATATATTTT
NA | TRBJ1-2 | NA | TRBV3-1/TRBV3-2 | CASSQDIRPWDGYTF | TGTGCCAGCAGCCAAGATATAAGGCCTTGGGATGGCTACACCTTC
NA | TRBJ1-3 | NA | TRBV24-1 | CATSVGRGNTIYF | TGTGCCACCAGTGTTGGCAGGGGAAACACCATATATTTT
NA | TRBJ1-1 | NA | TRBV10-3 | CAITKGPEVNTEAFF | TGTGCCATCACCAAAGGGCCTGAGGTGAACACTGAAGCTTTCTTT
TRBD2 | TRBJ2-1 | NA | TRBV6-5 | CASSYALAGGRNEQFF | TGTGCCAGCAGTTACGCCCTAGCGGGGGGGCGGAATGAGCAGTTCTTC
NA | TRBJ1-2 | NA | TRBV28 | CASSSRGYTF | TGTGCCAGCAGTTCCAGGGGCTACACCTTC
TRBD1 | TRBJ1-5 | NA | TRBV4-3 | CASSVDRGLEQPQHF | TGCGCCAGCAGCGTAGACAGGGGGCTGGAACAGCCCCAGCATTTT
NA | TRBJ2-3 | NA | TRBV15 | CATRGGGSRSDTQYF | TGTGCCACCAGGGGGGGCGGGAGTCGTTCAGATACGCAGTATTTT
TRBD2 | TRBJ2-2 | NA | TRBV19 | CASRHPGGRASAGELFF | TGTGCCAGTAGACACCCGGGCGGGAGGGCCTCGGCCGGGGAGCTGTTTTTT
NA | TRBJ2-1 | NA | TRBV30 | CAWNTVLDEQFF | TGTGCCTGGAACACGGTACTGGATGAGCAGTTCTTC
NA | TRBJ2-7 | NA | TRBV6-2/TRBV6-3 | CASSAPRGPPYEQYF | TGTGCCAGCAGTGCCCCCCGGGGGCCCCCCTACGAGCAGTACTTC